This T cell receptor beta chain was identified during a study of cytomegalovirus exposure and HLA in healthy donors (dated by TCRdb to the late 2010s). Concerning the study at large: An earlier analysis of several hundred of the donors reported 276 Gb of sequence data and roughly 120 million unique TCR beta sequences obtained from about 200 million T cells. Alongside the repertoire data, information on donor age, sex, ethnicity and CMV serostatus was compiled. To study patterns of TCR occurrence, a later analysis re-analyzed previously published TCR beta repertoires from 666 donors and added high-resolution HLA genotyping. To decide whether each TCR beta V gene segment behaved as functional or pseudogenic, an earlier analysis of 587 of the donors relied on high-throughput TCR beta sequencing. An early release covering more than 500 HLA-typed donors comprised about 300 gigabases of sequencing data and roughly 85 million unique TCR sequences. Every repertoire in the discovery cohort had been generated on one and the same sequencing platform. The number of typed donors differed by locus: roughly 629-630 for A, B, C, DRB1 and DQB1; approximately 540 for DQA1; 606 for DPA1; and 450 to 480 for DPB1. Rather than drawing on any new phenotypic data, the later analysis identified candidate immune exposures from TCR beta sequences and the way those sequences occurred across donors. The study used immunosequencing to profile the T cell repertoires of 666 subjects and linked those repertoires to cytomegalovirus serostatus. A later genetic analysis used genome-wide SNP genotypes for about 65% of the roughly 700 donors, treating that subset as a discovery cohort. To predict cytomegalovirus infection status, the study combined high-throughput TCR immunosequencing, statistical association of individual TCRs with disease status, and machine learning. On average, around 200,000 unique TCR beta nucleotide sequences were sequenced per donor among more than 350 genotyped donors of the cohort, with about 17% of those sequences being non-productive. The aim of the study was to test whether cataloging public T cell receptors could identify signatures of past pathogen exposure. Roughly five DR-DQ haplotypes were treated as single units for association and clustering because of strong linkage in the cohort. Of the 300 to 450 genotyped donors, approximately 80% fell in the genetic ancestry cluster associated with self-reported Caucasian donors. HLA typing covered class I and class II loci at four-digit resolution. In addition to the first cohort of roughly 670 subjects, a separate validation cohort of 130 or so different subjects was used.

The CDR3 holds 15 amino acids from the cysteine to the phenylalanine. CDR3 DNA is the only sequence kept; it has 45 bases, read in frame from the first base. Trimming leaves V shorter by 0 bases and J shorter by 4 bases, with the junction holding 4 bases beyond the gene matches. CDR1 and CDR2, per the germline V gene, are SGDLS and YYNGEE. The cohort consisted of approximately 690 healthy bone marrow donors. All cohort members were sampled while nominally healthy, although unrecorded immune exposures were likely present. The donor was CMV seronegative and belonged to the group of around 350 seronegative cohort members. A peripheral blood sample was provided by each donor, and peripheral blood mononuclear cells were used for TCR beta sequencing. Genomic DNA was extracted from the blood cell samples with the Qiagen DNeasy Blood Extraction Kit. This clone was detected once. It has no known antigen specificity. Per-nucleotide qualities are absent, and no much larger clonotype sits a single base away.

Study-wide findings and limitations: Because some donors lacked HLA typing at each locus, the association tests relied only on the typed subset. Cytomegalovirus status was reported to be diagnosed by the classifier with high specificity and sensitivity in both the original and validation cohorts. A further reported finding was that TCR beta sequences accurately predicted the HLA-A and HLA-B alleles for most subjects in the first cohort. According to a later analysis, TCR association rates differed among HLA loci, with DRB1 alleles showing the most associated TCRs and HLA-C alleles showing the fewest. Presence/absence analyses assumed roughly uniform sequencing depth across donors, an assumption that may not hold. A later genetic analysis reported fewer N-insertions in productive TCRs among donors in an Asian-associated ancestry cluster than the roughly 670-donor mean. A total of 150 to 200 TCR beta chains were listed by the study as associated with cytomegalovirus. Because the 87-base-pair reads could not distinguish some IMGT-functional V segments, including TRBV6-2 and TRBV6-3, those segments were excluded. Correlated functional status among segregating V segments might reflect linkage disequilibrium, but an unknown experimental factor could not be ruled out. A group of highly shared sequence variants was considered likely to be a technical artifact of the sequencing pipeline. In a later analysis, several top co-occurrence clusters were reported to appear linked to parvovirus B19, influenza, CMV and Epstein-Barr virus. In a later genetic analysis, a missense DCLRE1C variant was associated with V-gene and J-gene trimming of TCR beta chains, and the association was replicated in an independent cohort. In a later analysis, HLA-associated TCR beta chains showed more clonal expansion and lower generation probabilities than non-associated chains that were equally common. The authors suggested that the approach could potentially be generalized to other disease states and immunological phenotypes. In an earlier analysis of 587 of the donors, most TCR beta V segments appeared in productive rearrangements about 87% or about 30% of the time, broadly matching IMGT annotations. Around 16 rarely observed V segments, including chromosome 9 orphons, were excluded from the earlier analysis of several hundred of the donors because counts were too low. In a later analysis, most CMV-associated TCR beta chains were found to appear HLA-restricted, with HLA associations seemingly driven largely by CMV exposure. Most TCR sequences were seen in very few donors, while some public TCRs were found in many individuals. Specific HLA alleles were associated with roughly 16,000 TCR beta sequences at a false discovery rate of 0.05 in a later analysis. In vitro tests confirmed that a few of the cytomegalovirus-associated TCR beta chains recognize cytomegalovirus antigens. The cohort was sequenced for TCR beta chains only, and without alpha or paired-chain data the features that could be detected were limited. The only immune exposure information available for the cohort was CMV serostatus. Assigning TCR associations to individual alleles was difficult when HLA alleles, especially DR and DQ, strongly co-occurred.

The receptor library was made with the immunoSEQ multiplex PCR assay. For the multiplex PCR, a mixture combining 60 forward primers for TCR Vbeta segments and 13 reverse primers for TCR Jbeta segments was used. A multiplex PCR assay on genomic DNA amplified the CDR3 region of rearranged TCR beta genes. On the Illumina HiSeq System, the amplified TCR beta libraries were sequenced as 87-base-pair reads. The study's own analysis went as follows. Across the roughly 700 repertoires, a later analysis counted tens of millions of unique TCR beta chains, some 11 million of which were shared by at least two donors. A nearest-neighbor algorithm error-corrected the raw reads and collapsed the reads into unique sequences, merging closely related sequences to remove PCR and sequencing errors. Alignment of CDR3 sequences to IMGT reference sequences was used to assign V, D and J gene segments. Each retained sequence needed at least a six-nucleotide match to both a V gene segment and a J gene segment. Rearrangements were classified as productive when the CDR3 lacked stop codons and remained in frame with V and J, and all other rearrangements were classified as non-productive. CDR3 was defined by IMGT convention, running from the second conserved V-encoded cysteine to the conserved J-encoded phenylalanine. In an earlier analysis of around 540 of the donors, sequences lacking an unambiguous match to a single V gene segment were excluded. In an earlier analysis of around 590 of the donors, a V segment was called functional when productive rearrangements were above 56.7%, and segregating when the standard deviation between donors exceeded 5%. A statistical classification framework was built to diagnose cytomegalovirus status from the catalog of TCR beta chain sequences. In a later analysis, V and J genes were assigned by comparing TCR nucleotide sequences against IMGT/GENE-DB human TR gene sequences. A later analysis assigned CDR3 sequences and most-parsimonious VDJ recombination scenarios with the TCRdist pipeline. In a later analysis, each TCR beta chain was defined by its CDR3 amino acid sequence together with its V-gene family, and reads lacking a unique V-gene family were excluded. As a way to deal with suspected cross-contamination and a sequencing artifact, a later analysis dropped 640 or so nucleotide sequences that were highly shared and had low generation probability. For each public chain, a later analysis derived a clonal expansion index from normalized ranks of inferred template counts within each repertoire. Generation probabilities in a later analysis came from a VDJ recombination model fitted to out-of-frame rearrangements, and those results were checked against IGoR. Hypergeometric tests were used in a later analysis to score TCR-TCR, TCR-HLA and TCR-CMV co-occurrence, with a repertoire-size bias correction applied to the TCR pairs. In a later analysis, false discovery rates were estimated by permuting HLA or CMV assignments 20 times. In a later analysis, co-occurring TCRs were grouped with DBSCAN, and TCRdist sequence similarity was added when clustering was performed within HLA-allele-positive subsets. Repertoires with fewer than 30,000 or more than 120,000 public chains, plus five repertoires with anomalous nucleotide sharing, were excluded from co-occurrence clustering. TCRdb provides this immuneACCESS table in a form limited to in-frame rearrangements. Some clones are lacking; in checked studies, under half of them reflect an unresolved V gene, and why the rest are absent is not known. V and J calls and clone size follow that table, whereas D and trimming were derived from the DNA. In all, the sample holds roughly 140,000 clones, and 76% of those were seen once. 3.5% to 4% of the sample belongs to the ten largest clones.

What was sequenced was PBMCs. This sequence uses TRBV9 and TRBJ2-1, and TRBD1 aligns with 7 junction nucleotides. The source is a man aged 18 to 35 in good health and CMV-seronegative. The CDR3 protein is CASSVEGALYNEQFF. The DNA sequence is TGTGCCAGCAGCGTAGAGGGGGCTCTATACAATGAGCAGTTCTTC.